The 10 T cell receptor beta chains below come from one sample, sequenced in a study of blood T cell repertoires in COVID-19. The data were produced by immunoSEQ multiplex PCR, yet TCRdb's version contains in-frame clones alone and is incomplete. Of approximately 310,000 clones in the sample, 70% to 90% are singletons; the top ten hold roughly 2%. The material sequenced was PBMCs or T cells enriched from blood (not recorded which). The receptors originated from a young man who had recovered from COVID-19.

V gene TRBV7-9 combines with J gene TRBJ1-4; 7 bases agree with TRBD1. The germline CDR1 and CDR2 sequences are SEHNR and FQNEAQ (reference sequence). The CDR3 covers 14 residues. With 5 bases clipped from V and 5 bases from J, the junction kept 5 bases outside the gene matches. The CDR3: CASSRKDRNEKLFF. Written as DNA, the CDR3 is TGTGCCAGCAGCCGAAAGGACAGGAATGAAAAACTGTTTTTT.

The V and J genes are TRBV30 and TRBJ1-1; 9 bases are a match to TRBD1. There are 13 residues in the CDR3. V was clipped by 8 bases and J by 1 base; unmatched bases: 5. Germline CDR1 and CDR2: GTSNPN and SVGIG (reference sequence). This chain's CDR3 is CANQGQGNTEAFF. The CDR3 nucleotides read TGTGCCAACCAGGGACAGGGGAACACTGAAGCTTTCTTT.

The chain joins TRBV9 to TRBJ2-1, with 11 bases fitting TRBD2. Germline V gene lookup returns CDR1 SGDLS and CDR2 YYNGEE. The trim removed 0 bases at V and 6 bases at J, leaving 8 bases unmatched. The CDR3 consists of 17 residues. CDR3 sequence (DNA): TGTGCCAGCAGCGTAGAGGGGACTAGCGGCAGTCTCAATGAGCAGTTCTTC. It yields the protein CASSVEGTSGSLNEQFF.

This clone was detected a few times. The chain recombines TRBV7-6 with TRBJ2-6; TRBD1 matches at 10 bases. The CDR3 loop spans 17 amino acids. V was clipped by 6 bases and J by 0 bases; unmatched bases: 5. The germline gives CDR1 SGHVS, CDR2 FNYEAQ. The CDR3 spells CASRPGTGDSGANVLTF. DNA of the CDR3: TGTGCCAGCAGACCCGGGACAGGGGACTCTGGGGCCAACGTCCTGACTTTC.

The chain uses TRBV11-2 and TRBJ1-1; D might be TRBD1 (6 bases). Germline CDR1 is SGHAT and CDR2 is FQNNGV. The CDR3 runs 15 residues. V shed 0 bases and J shed 4 bases, with 12 bases lying between them. CDR3 amino acids: CASSLDPVGGTEAFF. The CDR3 DNA sequence: TGTGCCAGCAGCTTAGATCCCGTAGGGGGCACTGAAGCTTTCTTT.

The rearrangement joins TRBV5-6 to TRBJ1-2; no clear D gene. The germline V gene has CDR1 SGHDT and CDR2 YYEEEE. The CDR3 runs 12 residues. The V end lost 0 bases, the J end lost 6 bases, and 6 bases lay between the germline ends. In DNA, the CDR3 is TGTGCCAGCAGCTTGGCCGGGGATGGCTACACCTTC. This sequence encodes CASSLAGDGYTF.

The chain has TRBV7-2 and TRBJ1-5, with 10 bases matching TRBD1. The CDR3 sequence is 18 residues long. The trim removed 5 bases at V and 0 bases at J, leaving 10 bases unmatched. CDR1 and CDR2 from the germline V gene are SGHTA and FQGNSA. This chain's CDR3 is CASSTPGQGLHSNQPQHF. CDR3 DNA sequence: TGTGCCAGCAGCACGCCGGGACAGGGGCTTCATAGCAATCAGCCCCAGCATTTT.

As concerns this clone: This CDR3 is also generated by other DNA sequences in the sample. J is TRBJ2-1 and V is TRBV27; D gene ambiguous. This CDR3 spans 12 amino acids. Germline CDR1 MNHEY, CDR2 SMNVEV (reference sequence). Trimming took 2 bases from V and 7 from J, leaving 6 bases between them. CDR3 in amino acids: CASSLAGNEQFF. DNA for the CDR3: TGTGCCAGCAGTTTAGCCGGGAATGAGCAGTTCTTC.

The gene calls are TRBV11-2 and TRBJ2-1; TRBD2 matches 8 bases. The CDR3 has 17 amino acids. Per germline, CDR1 SGHAT and CDR2 FQNNGV. The junction had 8 bases not matched to a gene; V was cut back by 3 bases and J by 1 base. CDR3 loop: CASSLSSGAISYNEQFF. CDR3 nucleotide sequence: TGTGCCAGCAGCTTGAGTAGCGGGGCCATTTCCTACAATGAGCAGTTCTTC.

This rearrangement joins TRBV9 to TRBJ1-1; 11 nucleotides agree with TRBD1. The CDR3 runs 16 residues. Germline CDR1 and CDR2: SGDLS and YYNGEE. The V gene end was trimmed by 0 bases and the J gene end by 11 bases; junction bases not matched to a gene: 12. Written as DNA, the CDR3 is TGTGCCAGCAGCGTAGAGGGGACAGGGGGGCTCGGAGGGGCTTTCTTT. Translation gives CASSVEGTGGLGGAFF.